Listed here are 18 T cell receptor beta chains from one sample, sequenced in a study of immune cell composition in non-small cell lung cancer. The table came from immunoSEQ multiplex PCR; TCRdb's copy has only in-frame clones and leaves some out. The sample consists of about 4,900 clones, just over 75% of them appearing once. The source material was lung tumor tissue. The receptors stem from a human donor with non-small cell lung cancer.

The chain is built from TRBV6-1 and TRBJ2-7, with 7 positions matching TRBD1. Per the germline V gene, CDR1 is MNHNS and CDR2 is SASEGT. The CDR3 extends over 14 amino acids. The ends lost 4 bases at V and 1 base at J; junction bases unmatched: 4. The CDR3 protein is CASSADRVSYEQYF. DNA of the CDR3: TGTGCCAGCAGTGCTGACAGGGTTTCCTACGAGCAGTACTTC.

The rearrangement joins TRBV6-4 to TRBJ2-3, with 10 bases fitting TRBD1. This CDR3 spans 16 amino acids. V lost 5 bases, J lost 5 bases, and 10 bases stayed unmatched. Per germline, CDR1 MRHNA and CDR2 SNTAGT. The CDR3 region has the DNA TGTGCCAGCAGTCCCCGGACAGGGGGAGAAGGAGATACGCAGTATTTT. The encoded protein is CASSPRTGGEGDTQYF.

This sequence joins TRBV7-8 and TRBJ1-2; the match to TRBD1 covers 8 bases. The CDR3 is 16 residues long. With 4 bases clipped from V and 7 bases from J, the junction kept 14 bases outside the gene matches. CDR1 is SGHVS, CDR2 FQNEAQ, per germline. CDR3 nucleotides: TGTGCCAGCAGCTCGAGGACAGGGAGGGATGCTGTTGGCTACACCTTC. Protein product: CASSSRTGRDAVGYTF.

The chain combines TRBV2 with TRBJ1-4; D possibly corresponds to TRBD1 (6 bases). The germline V gene has CDR1 SNHLY and CDR2 FYNNEI. CDR3 size: 14 residues. V lost 6 bases, J lost 6 bases, and 14 bases lay in between. The CDR3 coding sequence is TGTGCCAGCAGAAGGTTAGAGGGGGATGAAAAACTGTTTTTT. Protein product: CASRRLEGDEKLFF.

In its sample, this clone was seen once. This chain joins TRBV7-9 and TRBJ2-5, with 11 bases lining up with TRBD1. This CDR3 spans 16 amino acids. The germline gives CDR1 SEHNR, CDR2 FQNEAQ (reference sequence). V shed 5 bases and J 4 bases; nucleotides not matched to a gene: 9. This chain's CDR3 is CASSKTDRGLGETQYF. The CDR3 DNA is TGTGCCAGCAGCAAAACGGACAGGGGGCTTGGAGAGACCCAGTACTTC.

This chain uses TRBV4-1 with TRBJ2-3; D may be TRBD2 (5 bases). Trimming took 0 bases from V and 0 from J, leaving 10 bases between them. CDR3 length equals 16 residues. Per the germline V gene, CDR1 is MGHRA and CDR2 is YSYEKL. CDR3 bases: TGCGCCAGCAGCCAAGAGTGGTCGGGGAGCACAGATACGCAGTATTTT. It codes for CASSQEWSGSTDTQYF.

The chain combines TRBV19 with TRBJ1-5; D unresolved. The CDR3 runs to 13 residues. The V end lost 1 base, the J end lost 5 bases, and 6 bases lay between the germline ends. Germline CDR1 and CDR2: LNHDA and SQIVND (reference sequence). In DNA, the CDR3 is TGTGCCAGTAGTATAGGAGGAGATCAGCCCCAGCATTTT. Its translation: CASSIGGDQPQHF.

The chain uses TRBV2 and TRBJ2-3, with 16 bases identical to TRBD2. In germline, CDR1 is SNHLY, CDR2 FYNNEI. This CDR3 region has 21 residues. Trimming took 6 bases from V and 6 from J; bases not matched to a gene: 21. CDR3 DNA sequence: TGTGCCAGCAGACTCAGATCGGGACTAGCGGGGGGGTATGATCTTGGGGATACGCAGTATTTT. Protein: CASRLRSGLAGGYDLGDTQYF.

CDR3 DNA sequence: TGTGCCAGCAGCTCAAACACAGGGCAGGGCTACACCTTC. Translated, it gives CASSSNTGQGYTF. The chain couples TRBV7-3 to TRBJ1-2, with D perhaps matching TRBD1 (6 bases). CDR3 length equals 13 residues. V was clipped by 4 bases and J by 8 bases, with 14 bases between them. Germline values: CDR1 SGHTA, CDR2 FQGTGA.

The chain has TRBV7-2 and TRBJ2-1; no definite D call. Germline V gene data show CDR1 as SGHTA and CDR2 as FQGNSA. The CDR3 loop spans 11 amino acids. V lost 1 base to trimming and J lost 9 bases, with 4 bases between them. The DNA for the CDR3 is TGTGCCAGCAGCTTAGATAGTGAGCAGTTCTTC. Encoded protein: CASSLDSEQFF.

This clone was observed a single time. The rearrangement links TRBV13 to TRBJ2-3; 8 positions match TRBD1. The CDR3 is 16 amino acids. V was clipped by 3 bases and J by 2 bases; unmatched bases: 7. From germline, CDR1 is PRHDT and CDR2 FYEKMQ (reference sequence). DNA for the CDR3: TGTGCCAGCAGCTTCCTAGGACAGGGTCACACAGATACGCAGTATTTT. It translates to CASSFLGQGHTDTQYF. Based on the CDR3 plus reference TRBV13 and TRBJ2-3, the full variable domain is AAGVIQSPRHLIKEKRETATLKCYPIPRHDTVYWYQQGPGQDPQFLISFYEKMQSDKGSIPDRFSAQQFSDYHSELNMSSLELGDSALYFCASSFLGQGHTDTQYFGPGTRLTVL.

The chain has TRBV14 and TRBJ1-1; D is ambiguous. The germline CDR1 and CDR2 sequences are SGHDN and FVKESK. This CDR3 is built from 15 residues. V was trimmed by 0 bases and J by 7 bases, leaving 15 bases between them. CDR3 in amino acids: CASSQDGRAGDEAFF. The CDR3 DNA reads as TGTGCCAGCAGCCAAGACGGGAGGGCGGGTGATGAAGCTTTCTTT. The variable domain in full, completed from reference TRBV14 and TRBJ1-1, reads EAGVTQFPSHSVIEKGQTVTLRCDPISGHDNLYWYRRVMGKEIKFLLHFVKESKQDESGMPNNRFLAERTGGTYSTLKVQPAELEDSGVYFCASSQDGRAGDEAFFGQGTRLTVV.

This sequence joins TRBV19 and TRBJ2-6; D is uncertain. The CDR3 extends over 15 amino acids. Germline V gene data show CDR1 as LNHDA and CDR2 as SQIVND (reference sequence). V was trimmed by 3 bases and J by 1 base, leaving 7 bases between them. Written as DNA, the CDR3 is TGTGCCAGTAGTATTGGAGCATCTGGGGCCAACGTCCTGACTTTC. Its translation: CASSIGASGANVLTF.

The chain carries TRBV6-5 and TRBJ2-3; maybe TRBD1 (5 bases). The CDR3 has 15 amino acids. V dropped 6 bases and J dropped 0 bases, with 13 bases sitting between them. Germline CDR1 reads MNHEY; CDR2 reads SVGAGI. CDR3 sequence reads: CASSDTGSSTDTQYF. The DNA of the CDR3 is TGTGCCAGCAGCGACACAGGTTCTAGCACAGATACGCAGTATTTT.

In its sample, this clone is medium-sized (0.01 to 0.1%). This chain links TRBV28 with TRBJ2-7, with 8 positions matching TRBD1. Germline-derived CDR1 and CDR2 are MDHEN and SYDVKM. V trimming: 4 bases; J trimming: 3 bases; junction bases outside the gene matches: 5. This CDR3 has 14 residues. CDR3 in amino acids: CASSSTGGGYEQYF. The CDR3 DNA reads as TGTGCCAGCAGTTCCACAGGGGGAGGCTACGAGCAGTACTTC.

The rearrangement uses TRBV27 and TRBJ2-7; a weak D match, TRBD1 (6 bases). This CDR3 comprises 15 residues. V lost 8 bases, J lost 0 bases, and 17 bases lay in between. Germline CDR1 MNHEY, CDR2 SMNVEV (reference sequence). CDR3 nucleotide sequence: TGTGCCAGCGGACTTGGTGGGACAACCTCCTACGAGCAGTACTTC. It specifies CASGLGGTTSYEQYF.

The table lists this clone with a few counts. This chain joins TRBV9 and TRBJ2-5; 12 nucleotides align to TRBD2. Germline CDR1 SGDLS, CDR2 YYNGEE. This CDR3 has 15 residues. The V and J ends lost 4 bases and 4 bases, in that order; junction bases with no gene match: 5. The CDR3 loop is CASSRLAGAVETQYF. The CDR3 DNA reads as TGTGCCAGCAGCAGACTAGCGGGAGCAGTAGAGACCCAGTACTTC.

The chain links TRBV27 to TRBJ1-2, with 8 nucleotides matching TRBD1. The CDR3 contains 14 residues. V was clipped by 4 bases and J by 4 bases; unmatched bases: 5. Germline-derived CDR1 and CDR2 are MNHEY and SMNVEV (reference sequence). CDR3 sequence (DNA): TGTGCCAGCAGTTCCGCAGGGGGCGCCTATGGCTACACCTTC. Amino acid sequence: CASSSAGGAYGYTF.